This T cell receptor beta chain is drawn from a study of blood T cells in healthy people across ages. Study findings and constraints: When set beside aged donors, long-lived donors presented more naive CD4+ cells and higher diversity.

The V and J ends lost 2 bases and 1 base respectively, with 11 bases between them. The CDR3 length is 15 residues. Germline V CDR1 and CDR2: ENHRY, SYGVKD. The donors, aged about 6 to 95, were healthy Caucasians from Russia. For the second PCR, which ran for about 7 to 12 cycles, a sample-barcoded 5' primer and a J-beta primer mix were used. MiXCR, run by TCRdb on the 5' RACE reads, gives a single entry per CDR3 protein. The sample shows hundreds of thousands of distinct CDR3 sequences, approximately 31% of them seen only once. As for this clonotype: Its antigen is as yet unknown.

The specimen sequenced was blood. The receptor was isolated from a woman older than 75 in good health. The rearrangement uses TRBV10-3 and TRBJ2-5, with D possibly matching TRBD1 (5 bases). The CDR3 spells CAISESDSTQETQYF. The CDR3 bases are TGTGCCATCAGTGAGAGCGACAGCACCCAAGAGACCCAGTACTTC.